The 4 T cell receptor beta chains listed next were all sequenced from one sample in a study of cytomegalovirus exposure and HLA in healthy donors. This PCR relied on a set of 60 Vbeta primers and 13 Jbeta primers. The method was immunoSEQ multiplex PCR; TCRdb's version includes in-frame clones alone and lacks a portion of them. Of some 200,000 clones in the sample, roughly 74% were seen once. The sequenced sample consisted of PBMCs. The receptors originated from a female donor in good health and CMV-seronegative.

This chain connects TRBV4-1 to TRBJ2-5; 11 nucleotides align to TRBD2. In germline, CDR1 is MGHRA, CDR2 YSYEKL. V trimming: 3 bases; J trimming: 5 bases; junction bases outside the gene matches: 8. CDR3 length equals 16 residues. The chain's CDR3 is CASSHAYTSGSETQYF. In DNA form, the CDR3 reads TGCGCCAGCAGCCACGCTTACACTAGCGGGAGTGAGACCCAGTACTTC.

The chain recombines TRBV5-4 with TRBJ1-1; D gene uncertain. Germline CDR1 SGHNT, CDR2 YYREEE (reference sequence). V gave up 1 base and J gave up 1 base, with 8 bases separating them. The CDR3 covers 14 residues. The CDR3 DNA is TGTGCCAGCAGCTTGTGGCAGTCGAACACTGAAGCTTTCTTT. As protein: CASSLWQSNTEAFF.

This clone was found once. V is TRBV7-9 and J is TRBJ2-5; weak D call: TRBD1 (5 bases). The J call could be wrong; TRBJ2-7 is a better fit for the DNA end. CDR1 is SEHNR and CDR2 is FQNEAQ in the germline V gene (reference sequence). The CDR3 totals 15 residues. The DNA of the CDR3 is TGTGCCAGCAGCTTACAGGGCACGACGGTCGACGAGCAGTACTTC. Protein: CASSLQGTTVDEQYF.

Here the CDR3 reads CASSELGLAYEQYF. CDR3 nucleotides: TGTGCCAGCAGTGAACTTGGACTAGCCTACGAGCAGTACTTC. The chain carries TRBV6-1 and TRBJ2-7, with 7 bases that match TRBD2. CDR3 size: 14 residues. The junction had 3 bases not matched to a gene; V was cut back by 2 bases and J by 2 bases. The germline gives CDR1 MNHNS, CDR2 SASEGT.